Detailed here is one TCR beta chain. This clone appeared a single time. The target of this receptor is not known. No qualities accompany the bases; no much larger clone lies one base away. The data derive from a study of CD8+ T cells in alopecia areata (dated by TCRdb to about 2018). Regarding the complete study: The treated patients, all with moderate-to-severe alopecia areata, were enrolled in an open-label pilot trial of oral tofacitinib given at 5 to 10 mg twice daily. Tofacitinib was administered for 6 to 18 months, and 6 months of follow-up off drug were then conducted to assess delayed response and recurrence. Disease severity in treated patients was measured with the SALT score, which quantifies the percentage of affected scalp surface area. The study used high-throughput TCRbeta sequencing to examine T cell clonal expansion in alopecia areata, in both the C3H/HeJ mouse model and human patients. Scalp tissue and sorted CD4+ and CD8+ peripheral blood T cells from patchy and totalis/universalis alopecia areata patients and from healthy controls were covered by human TCRbeta sequencing. Biopsies were taken from tofacitinib-treated patients at baseline and again at 4 and 24 weeks into treatment, and several of those patients also had a later scalp biopsy. Clonality in the scalp was compared among normal scalp (n=4), patchy alopecia areata scalp (n=8), and alopecia totalis/universalis scalp (n=8). RNA came from the PAXgene miRNA kit for fixed scalp, the miRNeasy kit for PBMCs, and the RNeasy kit for mouse skin. TCRbeta CDR3 regions were amplified by immunoSEQ multiplex PCR with 35 Vbeta forward and 13 Jbeta reverse primers.

Receptor amplification or capture employed the immunoSEQ multiplex PCR assay. To provide template for TCR sequencing, every sample had RNA extracted and reverse transcribed into cDNA. First-strand cDNA was synthesized using SuperScript III with a 2:1 mix of oligo-dT and random hexamers. Amplification bias was assessed with a synthetic immune receptor repertoire, and residual bias was removed computationally. Processing in the source paper ran as follows. After raw reads were preprocessed to remove errors, the CDR3 was defined following IMGT conventions as running from the conserved cysteine to phenylalanine. To get clonality, Shannon entropy was normalized by log2 of the number of productive unique TCRs and the result was subtracted from 1. Whether each scalp clone was CD4 or CD8 was inferred by checking scalp TCRbeta sequences against the CD4 and CD8 repertoires from sorted blood. Drawn from immuneACCESS, this table holds only the in-frame rearrangements with V and J called that TCRdb kept. Clones are partly lost; checked studies trace under half to an unresolved V gene and leave the rest unexplained. V, J and clone size are taken as reported in that table, and D and trimming were inferred from the DNA itself. This sample has over 150,000 clones in its table, and about 60% of those were observed once. The ten top clones hold less than 4% of the sample.

The CDR3 measures 14 amino acids from cysteine to phenylalanine. Only CDR3 DNA remains: 42 bases, in frame from the first base. For this chain, trimming is 7 bases at the V end and 7 bases at the J end, and the number of junction bases without a gene match is 13. The germline V gene yields SQVTM for CDR1 and ANQGSEA for CDR2. Broader findings and caveats from the paper: Many expanded lesional clones persisted in scalp and blood during tofacitinib treatment, which may partly explain relapse after stopping treatment. Higher clonality and more expanded CD8+ clones were observed in lesional scalp than in normal scalp, particularly in alopecia totalis/universalis, a finding suggestive of antigenic drive. Scalp TCR repertoire analysis is complicated because resident alphabeta T cells in normal human skin are also sequenced, whereas mouse skin is dominated by gammadelta T cells. The treated cohort was small, with a single nonresponder, so links between baseline CD8+ expansion and response need larger studies. Compared with mice, TCR sequences shared between patients were less clear, possibly partly because of HLA diversity across the patient population. Tofacitinib significantly decreased scalp clonality and the number of expanded CD8+ clones among the top 100 scalp clones.

The time point tag for this specimen amounts to: roughly 27 days on oral tofacitinib. In light of the paper, this sample's treatment or condition label describes: oral pan-JAK inhibitor, 5-10 mg twice daily. From alopecia areata patients, peripheral blood was collected along with lesional scalp punch biopsies. PBMCs were isolated by density centrifugation and stained for CD3, CD4 and CD8, after which CD4+ and CD8+ T cells were sorted on a FACSAria. The clonotype comes from a human donor with alopecia areata. The sequencing used CD4+ T cells sorted from blood, collected at week 4, from a patient treated with tofacitinib. This chain joins TRBV29-1 to TRBJ1-1, with 9 bases in between that match TRBD1. CDR3 protein: CSASHRDRANEAFF. Read as DNA, the sequence is TGCAGCGCGAGTCACCGGGACAGGGCGAATGAAGCTTTCTTT.